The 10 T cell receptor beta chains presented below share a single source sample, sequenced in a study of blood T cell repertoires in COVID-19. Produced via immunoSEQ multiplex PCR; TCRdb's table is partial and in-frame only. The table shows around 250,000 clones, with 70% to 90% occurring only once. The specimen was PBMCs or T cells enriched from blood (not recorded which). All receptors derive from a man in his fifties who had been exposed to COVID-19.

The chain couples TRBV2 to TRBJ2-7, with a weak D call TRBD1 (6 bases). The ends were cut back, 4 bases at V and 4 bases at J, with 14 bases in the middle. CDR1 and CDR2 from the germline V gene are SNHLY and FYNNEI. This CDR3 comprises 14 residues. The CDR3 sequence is CASSVFGQGYEQYV. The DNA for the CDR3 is TGTGCCAGCAGTGTATTCGGTCAGGGGTACGAGCAGTACGTC.

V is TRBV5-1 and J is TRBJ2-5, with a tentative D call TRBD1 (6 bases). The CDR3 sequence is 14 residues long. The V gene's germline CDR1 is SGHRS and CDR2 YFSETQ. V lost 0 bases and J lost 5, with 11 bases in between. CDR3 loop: CASSLDRDGETQYF. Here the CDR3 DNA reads TGCGCCAGCAGCTTGGACAGGGACGGGGAGACCCAGTACTTC.

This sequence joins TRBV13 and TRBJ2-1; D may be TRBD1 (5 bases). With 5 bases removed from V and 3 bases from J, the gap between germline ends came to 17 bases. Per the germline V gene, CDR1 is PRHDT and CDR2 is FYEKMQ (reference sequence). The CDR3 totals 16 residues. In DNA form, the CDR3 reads TGTGCCAGCAGCCCCCGGTTGGCAGGGTTCTACAATGAGCAGTTCTTC. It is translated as CASSPRLAGFYNEQFF.

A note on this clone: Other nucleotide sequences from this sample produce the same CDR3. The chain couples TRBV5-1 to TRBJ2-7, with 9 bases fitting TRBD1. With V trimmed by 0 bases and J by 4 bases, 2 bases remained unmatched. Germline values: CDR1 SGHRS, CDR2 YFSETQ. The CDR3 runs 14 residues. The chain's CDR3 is CASSLVGQGYEQYF. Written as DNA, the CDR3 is TGCGCCAGCAGCTTGGTGGGACAGGGATACGAGCAGTACTTC.

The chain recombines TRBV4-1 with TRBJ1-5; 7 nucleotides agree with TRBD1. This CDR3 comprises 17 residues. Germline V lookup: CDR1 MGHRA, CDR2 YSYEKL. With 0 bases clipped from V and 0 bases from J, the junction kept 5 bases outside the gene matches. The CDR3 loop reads CASSQESAGGSNQPQHF. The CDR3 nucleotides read TGCGCCAGCAGCCAAGAATCGGCAGGGGGTAGCAATCAGCCCCAGCATTTT.

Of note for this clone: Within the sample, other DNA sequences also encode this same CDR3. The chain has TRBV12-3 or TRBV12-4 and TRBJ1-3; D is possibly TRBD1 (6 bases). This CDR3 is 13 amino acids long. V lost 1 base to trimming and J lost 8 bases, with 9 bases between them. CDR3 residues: CASSLVQGYTIYF. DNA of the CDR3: TGTGCCAGCAGTTTAGTTCAGGGGTACACCATATATTTT.

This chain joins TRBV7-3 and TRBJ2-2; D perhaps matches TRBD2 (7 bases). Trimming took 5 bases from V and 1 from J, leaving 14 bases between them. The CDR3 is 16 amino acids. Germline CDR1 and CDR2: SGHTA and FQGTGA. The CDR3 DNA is TGTGCCAGCAGCCCCCAGGGGAGGGGGAACACCGGGGAGCTGTTTTTT. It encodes CASSPQGRGNTGELFF.

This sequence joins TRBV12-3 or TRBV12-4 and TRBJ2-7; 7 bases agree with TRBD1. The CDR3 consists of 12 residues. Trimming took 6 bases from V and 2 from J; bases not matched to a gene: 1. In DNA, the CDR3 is TGTGCCAGCAGACAGGGGCCCTACGAGCAGTACTTC. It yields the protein CASRQGPYEQYF.

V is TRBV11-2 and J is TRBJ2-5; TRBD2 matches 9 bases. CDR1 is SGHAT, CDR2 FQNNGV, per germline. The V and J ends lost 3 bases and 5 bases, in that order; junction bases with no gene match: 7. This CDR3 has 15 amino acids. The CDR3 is CASSFGGGAPETQYF. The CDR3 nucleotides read TGTGCCAGCAGCTTCGGCGGGGGGGCCCCCGAGACCCAGTACTTC.

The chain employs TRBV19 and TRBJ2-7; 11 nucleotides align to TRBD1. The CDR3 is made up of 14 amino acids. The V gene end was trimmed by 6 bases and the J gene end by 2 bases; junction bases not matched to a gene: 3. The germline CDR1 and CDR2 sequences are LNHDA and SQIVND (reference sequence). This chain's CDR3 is CASSADRGPYEQYF. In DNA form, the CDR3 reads TGTGCCAGTAGCGCGGACAGGGGGCCCTACGAGCAGTACTTC.